The clone carrying this T cell receptor beta chain has just a few counts. Its antigen is still unknown. A single record per CDR3 protein comes from TCRdb applying MiXCR to the reads. In the table there are nearly 700,000 distinct CDR3 sequences, 30% to 35% of which are singletons. The sample originates from a study of T cell repertoires in cytomegalovirus infection. In the study overall: Evidence of both CMV infection and a matching HLA type came from public TCR beta signatures. Points from the study as a whole: HLA-C-restricted TCR beta clonotypes specific for CMV led the ex vivo response. CMV carriers with the relevant HLA were identified by cumulative public TCR beta family frequency.

This CDR3 has 18 amino acids. V lost 5 bases and J lost 3; bases outside the gene matches: 17. The clonotype was recovered from a human donor in good health (CMV status not recorded). Some clones in this sample may be carry-over from other donors' samples. This chain uses TRBV12-3 or TRBV12-4 with TRBJ1-1, with 8 bases identical to TRBD1. This specimen was cultured PBMCs, taken from culture after CMV antigen stimulation. The CDR3 region has the DNA TGTGCCAGCAGTCCACTCGGGACAGGAGGGGCGGGAGACACTGAAGCTTTCTTT. As protein: CASSPLGTGGAGDTEAFF.